This TCR beta chain was obtained from a study of T cell repertoires in cytomegalovirus infection. MiXCR was run by TCRdb on the reads, yielding one entry per CDR3 protein. The sample gives some 800,000 distinct CDR3 sequences, approximately 30% of which show up once; around 11% is in the top ten. CDR1 and CDR2 from the germline V gene are MDHEN and SYDVKM. The V end was cut by 3 bases, the J end by 0 bases, with 15 bases between. This CDR3 has 17 amino acids. This clonotype appeared a few times. Its matching antigen is unknown. The specimen comprised cultured CD8+ T cells from PBMCs, sampled from culture after CMV antigen stimulation. The rearrangement joins TRBV28 to TRBJ1-5; D might be TRBD1 (5 bases). The TCR was taken from a human donor in good health (CMV status not recorded). Some clones in this sample may be carry-over from other donors' samples. CDR3 protein: CASSFRRDPYSNQPQHF. Written as DNA, the CDR3 is TGTGCCAGCAGTTTTCGCCGGGACCCTTATAGCAATCAGCCCCAGCATTTT. Supplemented by reference TRBV28 and TRBJ1-5, the full variable domain reads DVKVTQSSRYLVKRTGEKVFLECVQDMDHENMFWYRQDPGLGLRLIYFSYDVKMKEKGDIPEGYSVSREKKERFSLILESASTNQTSMYLCASSFRRDPYSNQPQHFGDGTRLSIL.